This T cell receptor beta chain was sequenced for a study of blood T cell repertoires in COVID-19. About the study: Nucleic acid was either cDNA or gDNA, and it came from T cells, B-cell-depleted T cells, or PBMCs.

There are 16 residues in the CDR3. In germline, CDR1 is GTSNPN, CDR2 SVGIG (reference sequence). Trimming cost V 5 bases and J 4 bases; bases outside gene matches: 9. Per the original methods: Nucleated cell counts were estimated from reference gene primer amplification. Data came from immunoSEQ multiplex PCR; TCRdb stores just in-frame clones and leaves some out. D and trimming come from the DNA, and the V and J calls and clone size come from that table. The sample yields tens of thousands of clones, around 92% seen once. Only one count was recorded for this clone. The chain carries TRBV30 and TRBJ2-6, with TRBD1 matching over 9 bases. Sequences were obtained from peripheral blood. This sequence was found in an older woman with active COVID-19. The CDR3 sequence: CAWPRTGAGGANVLTF. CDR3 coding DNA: TGTGCCTGGCCTCGGACAGGGGCGGGAGGGGCCAACGTCCTGACTTTC.